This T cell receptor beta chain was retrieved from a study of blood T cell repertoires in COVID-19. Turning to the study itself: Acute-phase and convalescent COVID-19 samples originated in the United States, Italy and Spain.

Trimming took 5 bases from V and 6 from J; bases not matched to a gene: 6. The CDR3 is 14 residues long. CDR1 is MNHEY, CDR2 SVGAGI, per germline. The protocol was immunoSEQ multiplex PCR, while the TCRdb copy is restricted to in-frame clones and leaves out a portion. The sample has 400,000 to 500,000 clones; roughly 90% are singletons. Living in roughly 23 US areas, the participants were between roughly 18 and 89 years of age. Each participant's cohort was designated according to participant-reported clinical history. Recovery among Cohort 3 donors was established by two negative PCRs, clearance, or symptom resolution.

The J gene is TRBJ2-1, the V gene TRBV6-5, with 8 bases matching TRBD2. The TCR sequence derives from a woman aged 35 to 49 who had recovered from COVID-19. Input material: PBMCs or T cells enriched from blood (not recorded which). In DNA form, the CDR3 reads TGTGCCAGCAGTCGGACTAGCCTTGGCAATGAGCAGTTCTTC. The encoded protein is CASSRTSLGNEQFF.